Listed below are T cell receptor beta chains from one sample, sequenced in a study of cytomegalovirus exposure and HLA in healthy donors. TCRdb keeps only in-frame clones here, not all; method: immunoSEQ multiplex PCR. The sample comprises 150,000 to 200,000 clones, roughly 88% of which are singletons, and under 7.5% rests with the top ten. Sequenced material: PBMCs. These receptors came from a middle-aged man in good health and CMV-seropositive. Both conserved end residues are part of each CDR3. A D gene is named only where the DNA matches it firmly. Clone size is stated in some rows and not others, as once, few, many or a class when expanded.

cdr3_nt,cdr3_aa,clone_size,j_call,cdr3_length,d_call,v_call
TGTGCCAGTAGTATCCCAGGGGGCCAGTCCAAAAACATTCAGTACTTC,CASSIPGGQSKNIQYF,NA,TRBJ2-4,16,TRBD1,TRBV19
TGTGCCAGCAGCCCCCCGACTGGACAGGACTCCGAAGAGACCCAGTACTTC,CASSPPTGQDSEETQYF,NA,TRBJ2-5,17,TRBD1,TRBV5-4
TGTGCCAGCACCTTAGGCGGGAACACTGAAGCTTTCTTT,CASTLGGNTEAFF,NA,TRBJ1-1,13,NA,TRBV7-9
TGTGCCAGCAGCCTCGACTCGGGACAAACTTACTCTGGGGCCAACGTCCTGACTTTC,CASSLDSGQTYSGANVLTF,NA,TRBJ2-6,19,NA,TRBV4-2
TGTGCCAGCACCCCCCAGGGGGCCTACACTGAAGCTTTCTTT,CASTPQGAYTEAFF,NA,TRBJ1-1,14,TRBD1,TRBV6-5
TGCGCCAGCAGCCCCGCCCCCGGGTCCAAAGAGACCCAGTACTTC,CASSPAPGSKETQYF,NA,TRBJ2-5,15,NA,TRBV4-1
TGTGCCAGCTCACCAACCAACATACAAGAGACCCAGTACTTC,CASSPTNIQETQYF,once,TRBJ2-5,14,NA,TRBV18
TGTGCCAGCAGCTTAGGTGGCAGGCCGAGAAACACCATATATTTT,CASSLGGRPRNTIYF,NA,TRBJ1-3,15,NA,TRBV7-2
TGTGCCAGCAGCGTCGGACACGGCTCCTACGAGCAGTACTTC,CASSVGHGSYEQYF,NA,TRBJ2-7,14,NA,TRBV9
TGTGCCAGCAGCGTAACAGAGTTCCAAGAGACCCAGTACTTC,CASSVTEFQETQYF,NA,TRBJ2-5,14,NA,TRBV7-9
TGCGCCAGCAGCCAAGATAGATTCCCAGGGTTGAGCTCCTATAATTCACCCCTCCACTTT,CASSQDRFPGLSSYNSPLHF,once,TRBJ1-6,20,NA,TRBV4-1
TGTGCCAGCAGCCCCCGAGTTGGGGGAGGGGCAGATACGCAGTATTTT,CASSPRVGGGADTQYF,NA,TRBJ2-3,16,TRBD2,TRBV11-3
TGTGCCAGCACGCGACAGAACAATGGCTACACCTTC,CASTRQNNGYTF,NA,TRBJ1-2,12,NA,TRBV2
TGTGCCAGCAGCTTAAGGAGGTGGCCTGATCAGCCCCAGCATTTT,CASSLRRWPDQPQHF,once,TRBJ1-5,15,NA,TRBV7-2
TGCGCCAGCAGTCAAGGGGCCCCCGTTTTAGAGACCCAGTACTTC,CASSQGAPVLETQYF,few,TRBJ2-5,15,NA,TRBV23-1
TGCGCCAGCAGCTTGTGGCGGGACACCGGGGAGCTGTTTTTT,CASSLWRDTGELFF,few,TRBJ2-2,14,NA,TRBV5-1
TGTGCCAGCAGTTCTAGCGGGAGTGGGGATACGCAGTATTTT,CASSSSGSGDTQYF,NA,TRBJ2-3,14,TRBD2,TRBV7-3
TGTGCCAGCGGGGGGAGGGAAGCTTTCTTT,CASGGREAFF,NA,TRBJ1-1,10,NA,TRBV4-2
TGCAGCGGCGCAGGGAATGAGCAGTTCTTC,CSGAGNEQFF,NA,TRBJ2-1,10,NA,TRBV29-1
TGTGCCAGCAGCCCGACAGGGGGAAATGAGCAGTTCTTC,CASSPTGGNEQFF,NA,TRBJ2-1,13,TRBD1,TRBV7-3
TGTGCCAGCAGCCAAGATAGGGCGGGAGGGCTGTACAATGAGCAGTTCTTC,CASSQDRAGGLYNEQFF,NA,TRBJ2-1,17,TRBD2,TRBV4-2
TGCGCCAGCAGCCACCGGACTAGCGGGGGCACCGGGGAGCTGTTTTTT,CASSHRTSGGTGELFF,once,TRBJ2-2,16,TRBD2,TRBV5-1
TGTGCCAGCAGCTTTAATCCCTACAATGAGCAGTTCTTC,CASSFNPYNEQFF,NA,TRBJ2-1,13,NA,TRBV5-8
TGTGCCACTGTACAGGGGGGGAGTGATGGCTACACCTTC,CATVQGGSDGYTF,NA,TRBJ1-2,13,TRBD1,TRBV6-5
TGTGCCAGCAGCTTAAAGGGGGACATCACTGAAGCTTTCTTT,CASSLKGDITEAFF,NA,TRBJ1-1,14,NA,TRBV7-9
TGTGCCAGCAGTGAACAGGGCAATCAGCCCCAGCATTTT,CASSEQGNQPQHF,NA,TRBJ1-5,13,NA,TRBV2
TGTGCCAGCAGCTTACAGGCATTGGCGTACGGTGAGCAGTTCTTC,CASSLQALAYGEQFF,NA,TRBJ2-1,15,NA,TRBV5-6
TGTGCCAGCAGTCACCCCCGGGTCGGAAACACCATATATTTT,CASSHPRVGNTIYF,few,TRBJ1-3,14,NA,TRBV2
TGTGCCAGCAGCCAAGATTTAAGGGCCAGGGGGTCCTCCTATAATTCACCCCTCCACTTT,CASSQDLRARGSSYNSPLHF,NA,TRBJ1-6,20,TRBD1,TRBV4-2
TGTGCCAGCAGTGAAGATATACAGCCCCAGCATTTT,CASSEDIQPQHF,NA,TRBJ1-5,12,NA,TRBV6-1
TGTGCCAGTAGTATACGTACCGGGGAGCTGTTTTTT,CASSIRTGELFF,NA,TRBJ2-2,12,NA,TRBV19
TGTGCCAGCAGTTTGGGACAGACGAACACCGGGGAGCTGTTTTTT,CASSLGQTNTGELFF,NA,TRBJ2-2,15,TRBD1,TRBV2
TGTGCCAGCAGTTCGACAGCCGATACGGGCTATGGCTACACCTTC,CASSSTADTGYGYTF,once,TRBJ1-2,15,NA,TRBV6-6
TGTGCCGGCAGTTTACAGACTAGCGGGAGCTCCGGGGAGCTGTTTTTT,CAGSLQTSGSSGELFF,NA,TRBJ2-2,16,TRBD2,TRBV27
TGTGCCAGCTCCCCGGGGTCGGGCACCGGGGAGCTGTTTTTT,CASSPGSGTGELFF,NA,TRBJ2-2,14,NA,TRBV18
TGCAGCGTTCTGTATCGGGACTTCACAGATACGCAGTATTTT,CSVLYRDFTDTQYF,NA,TRBJ2-3,14,NA,TRBV29-1
TGTGCCAGCTCACCACCTCTCGCGGGGCCGGGGACAGATACGCAGTATTTT,CASSPPLAGPGTDTQYF,NA,TRBJ2-3,17,NA,TRBV18
TGTGCCAGCAGCGTGGGGACTTTGAGCACAGATACGCAGTATTTT,CASSVGTLSTDTQYF,NA,TRBJ2-3,15,NA,TRBV9
TGTGCCAGCCTTCCTTTACAGGCGAGACACAATGAGCAGTTCTTC,CASLPLQARHNEQFF,NA,TRBJ2-1,15,NA,TRBV7-8
TGCGCCAGCAGCGCGGGACAGCAGTCCTCTGAAGCTTTCTTT,CASSAGQQSSEAFF,few,TRBJ1-1,14,TRBD1,TRBV5-1
TGCAGCGTCACAGAATTCGAGCAGTTCTTC,CSVTEFEQFF,NA,TRBJ2-1,10,NA,TRBV29-1
TGTGCCTCAACGAGAGGGGGAGGGTACACTGAAGCTTTCTTT,CASTRGGGYTEAFF,NA,TRBJ1-1,14,NA,TRBV10-3
TGCAGCGTCCCTCCCCCGACTAGCGGGAGCACAGATACGCAGTATTTT,CSVPPPTSGSTDTQYF,few,TRBJ2-3,16,TRBD2,TRBV29-1
TGTGCCAGTATAGGCAGGGGGTCTCGGGGCTACACCTTC,CASIGRGSRGYTF,few,TRBJ1-2,13,TRBD1,TRBV19
TGTGCCAGCAGCCCCCGGGACAGGGGACCGCGCAACACTGAAGCTTTCTTT,CASSPRDRGPRNTEAFF,NA,TRBJ1-1,17,TRBD1,TRBV11-3
TGTGCCAGCAGCTCCTCAAGACTAGCGGGGGATACGCAGTATTTT,CASSSSRLAGDTQYF,NA,TRBJ2-3,15,TRBD2,TRBV7-2
TGTGCCACCAGCGCCGTTAGATCCGACAATGAGCAGTTCTTC,CATSAVRSDNEQFF,NA,TRBJ2-1,14,NA,TRBV15
TGTGCCAGCAGCTTGGCCAAGCTAGCGGGAGAGGCCGGGGAGCTGTTTTTT,CASSLAKLAGEAGELFF,NA,TRBJ2-2,17,TRBD2,TRBV5-4
TGTGCCAGCAGAAATATACAGGGTTCCTCCTACGAGCAGTACTTC,CASRNIQGSSYEQYF,NA,TRBJ2-7,15,NA,TRBV6-5
TGCGCCAGCAGCTTGGTTGGACAGGGGGCTTCCTACGAGCAGTACTTC,CASSLVGQGASYEQYF,NA,TRBJ2-7,16,TRBD1,TRBV5-1
TGTGCCAGCTCACCGGGACAGGGAGAGACCCAGTACTTC,CASSPGQGETQYF,NA,TRBJ2-5,13,TRBD1,TRBV18
TGTGCCAGCAGTCTCGGGGGGGGCGGATCTAACTATGGCTACACCTTC,CASSLGGGGSNYGYTF,NA,TRBJ1-2,16,NA,TRBV27
TGCGCCAGCAGCCAAGATCTTGGCGGGGGGGCAGAAGAGACCCAGTACTTC,CASSQDLGGGAEETQYF,NA,TRBJ2-5,17,TRBD2,TRBV4-1
TGCGCCAGCAGCTTGGACCGGGACACTGAAGCTTTCTTT,CASSLDRDTEAFF,NA,TRBJ1-1,13,NA,TRBV5-1
TGCGCCAGCAGCTTCTTTACTAGCGGGAGGGATAATGAGCAGTTCTTC,CASSFFTSGRDNEQFF,NA,TRBJ2-1,16,TRBD2,TRBV10-2
TGTGCCAGTAGTATGGCCTCCGGACTAGCGGAGGAGACCCAGTACTTC,CASSMASGLAEETQYF,NA,TRBJ2-5,16,TRBD2,TRBV19
TGTGCCACCAGCAGTGTACTAGCGGGGGGGTACAATGAGCAGTTCTTC,CATSSVLAGGYNEQFF,once,TRBJ2-1,16,TRBD2,TRBV15
TGTGCCTGGGGGGAGGGTACCGCTGAAGCTTTCTTT,CAWGEGTAEAFF,NA,TRBJ1-1,12,NA,TRBV30
TGTGCCAGCAGCCTACAGGGGGGAAGCACCGGGGAGCTGTTTTTT,CASSLQGGSTGELFF,once,TRBJ2-2,15,TRBD1,TRBV13